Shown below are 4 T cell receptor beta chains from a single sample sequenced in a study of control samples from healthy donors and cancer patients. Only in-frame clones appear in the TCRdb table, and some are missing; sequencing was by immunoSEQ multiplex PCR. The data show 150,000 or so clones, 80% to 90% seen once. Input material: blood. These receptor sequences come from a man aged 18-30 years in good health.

In DNA form, the CDR3 reads TGTGCCACCCGGCCCCGCCAGGGGAATAATTCACCCCTCCACTTT. Encoded protein: CATRPRQGNNSPLHF. This chain connects TRBV15 to TRBJ1-6; D might be TRBD1 (6 bases). This CDR3 is built from 15 residues. Germline CDR1 is LNHNV and CDR2 is YYDKDF (reference sequence). V lost 8 bases and J 5 bases, leaving 16 bases between the germline ends.

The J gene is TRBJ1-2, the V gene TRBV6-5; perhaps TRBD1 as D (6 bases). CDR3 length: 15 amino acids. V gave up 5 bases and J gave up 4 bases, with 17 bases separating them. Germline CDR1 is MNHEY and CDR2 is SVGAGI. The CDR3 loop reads CASSPGTFSVYGYTF. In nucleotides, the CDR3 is TGTGCCAGCAGTCCCGGGACATTCTCCGTCTATGGCTACACCTTC.

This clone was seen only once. The CDR3 is CASTLAPKETQYF. Written as DNA, the CDR3 is TGTGCCAGCACCCTCGCTCCCAAAGAGACCCAGTACTTC. The gene calls are TRBV2 and TRBJ2-5; D unclear. CDR1 SNHLY and CDR2 FYNNEI come from the germline V gene. Deletions cut 7 bases from V and 3 bases from J, with 12 bases between. The CDR3 sequence is 13 residues long.

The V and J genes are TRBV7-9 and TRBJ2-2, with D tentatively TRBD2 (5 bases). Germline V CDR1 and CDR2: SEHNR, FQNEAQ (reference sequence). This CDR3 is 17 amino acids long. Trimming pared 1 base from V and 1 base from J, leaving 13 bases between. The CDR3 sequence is CASSLEAAVGNTGELFF. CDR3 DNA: TGTGCCAGCAGCTTAGAAGCGGCAGTAGGGAACACCGGGGAGCTGTTTTTT.